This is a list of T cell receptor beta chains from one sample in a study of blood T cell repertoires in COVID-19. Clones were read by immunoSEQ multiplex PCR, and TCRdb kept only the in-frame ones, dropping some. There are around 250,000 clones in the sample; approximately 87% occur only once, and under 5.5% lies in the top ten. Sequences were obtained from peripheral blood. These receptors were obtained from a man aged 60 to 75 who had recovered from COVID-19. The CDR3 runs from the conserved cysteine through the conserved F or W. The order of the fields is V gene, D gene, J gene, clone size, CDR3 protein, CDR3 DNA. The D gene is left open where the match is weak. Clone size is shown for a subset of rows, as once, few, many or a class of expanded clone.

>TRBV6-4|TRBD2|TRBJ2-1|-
CASSNRAGGLDEQFF
TGTGCCAGCAGTAACAGGGCGGGGGGGCTCGATGAGCAGTTCTTC
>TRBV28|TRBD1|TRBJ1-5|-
CASSSTGAAQPQHF
TGTGCCAGCAGTTCGACAGGGGCCGCTCAGCCCCAGCATTTT
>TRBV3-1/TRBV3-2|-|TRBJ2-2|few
CASSQAPPGLTGELFF
TGTGCCAGCAGCCAAGCACCCCCGGGACTCACCGGGGAGCTGTTTTTT
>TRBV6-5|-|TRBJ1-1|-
CASSYTVLNTEAFF
TGTGCCAGCAGTTACACGGTTCTGAACACTGAAGCTTTCTTT
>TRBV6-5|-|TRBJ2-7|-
CASSRAGRENEQYF
TGTGCCAGCAGTCGGGCGGGACGAGAAAACGAGCAGTACTTC
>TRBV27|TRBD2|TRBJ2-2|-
CASRLTSGARTGELFF
TGTGCCAGCAGACTCACTAGCGGAGCGCGGACCGGGGAGCTGTTTTTT
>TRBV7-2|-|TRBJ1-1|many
CASSQGRGSTEAFF
TGTGCCAGCAGCCAAGGGCGAGGGTCCACTGAAGCTTTCTTT
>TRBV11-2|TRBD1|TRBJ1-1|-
CASSSDRGNTEAFF
TGTGCCAGCAGCTCGGACAGGGGGAACACTGAAGCTTTCTTT
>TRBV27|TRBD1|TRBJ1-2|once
CASSFRDRGGYTF
TGTGCCAGCAGTTTCCGAGACAGGGGTGGCTACACCTTC
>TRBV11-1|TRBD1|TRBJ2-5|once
CASSRDREETQYF
TGTGCCAGCAGCCGGGACAGGGAGGAGACCCAGTACTTC
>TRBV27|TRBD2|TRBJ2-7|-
CASHKRGAYEQYF
TGTGCCAGTCACAAGCGGGGGGCCTACGAGCAGTACTTC
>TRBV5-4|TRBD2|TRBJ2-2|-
CASSLEGLAVKNTGELFF
TGTGCCAGCAGCTTAGAAGGACTAGCGGTGAAGAACACCGGGGAGCTGTTTTTT
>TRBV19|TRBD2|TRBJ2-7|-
CASSIPGLAAEQYF
TGTGCCAGTAGTATACCCGGACTAGCAGCCGAGCAGTACTTC
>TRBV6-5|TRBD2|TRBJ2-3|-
CASRASGYADTQYF
TGTGCCAGCAGGGCTAGCGGTTACGCAGATACGCAGTATTTT
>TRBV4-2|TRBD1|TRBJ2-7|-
CASSQGTGPNEQYF
TGTGCCAGCAGCCAAGGGACAGGGCCTAACGAGCAGTACTTC
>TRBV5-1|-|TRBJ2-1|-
CASSLAASSYNEQFF
TGCGCCAGCAGCTTGGCCGCGAGCTCCTACAATGAGCAGTTCTTC
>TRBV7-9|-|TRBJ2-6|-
CASSLTGGGANVLTF
TGTGCCAGCAGCTTAACGGGTGGCGGGGCCAACGTCCTGACTTTC
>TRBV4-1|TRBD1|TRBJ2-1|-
CASSQEDRGRTEQFF
TGCGCCAGCAGCCAAGAGGACAGGGGTCGCACTGAGCAGTTCTTC
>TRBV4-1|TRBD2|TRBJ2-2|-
CASSQGLAGTNTGELFF
TGCGCCAGCAGCCAAGGACTAGCGGGTACGAACACCGGGGAGCTGTTTTTT
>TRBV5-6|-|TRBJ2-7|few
CASSPAEAFLSEQYF
TGTGCCAGCAGCCCCGCGGAGGCATTCTTAAGCGAGCAGTACTTC
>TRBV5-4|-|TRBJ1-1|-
CASSLWGRPEAFF
TGTGCCAGCAGCTTGTGGGGGCGTCCTGAAGCTTTCTTT
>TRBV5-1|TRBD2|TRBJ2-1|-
CASSAGTSGYNEQFF
TGCGCCAGCAGCGCGGGGACTAGCGGATACAATGAGCAGTTCTTC
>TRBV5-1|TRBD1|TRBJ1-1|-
CASSLEGQGSTEAFF
TGCGCCAGCAGCTTAGAAGGACAGGGGAGCACTGAAGCTTTCTTT
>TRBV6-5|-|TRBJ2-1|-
CASRVNLGSYNEQFF
TGTGCCAGCAGAGTGAATCTCGGGTCGTACAATGAGCAGTTCTTC
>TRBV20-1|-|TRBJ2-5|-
CSVSFSARGETQYF
TGCAGTGTTAGTTTTAGCGCTAGGGGGGAGACCCAGTACTTC
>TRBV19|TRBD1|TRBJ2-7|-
CASSDPGQGSHEQYF
TGTGCCAGTAGCGACCCGGGACAGGGGTCTCACGAGCAGTACTTC
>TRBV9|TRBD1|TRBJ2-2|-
CASSVVGQRPGELFF
TGTGCCAGCAGCGTAGTGGGACAGCGCCCCGGGGAGCTGTTTTTT
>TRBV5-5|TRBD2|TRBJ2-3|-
CASTRAGRAPDTQYF
TGTGCCAGCACCCGGGCCGGGAGGGCCCCAGATACGCAGTATTTT
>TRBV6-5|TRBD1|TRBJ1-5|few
CASTLGQGGQPQHF
TGTGCCAGCACCCTAGGACAGGGTGGTCAGCCCCAGCATTTT
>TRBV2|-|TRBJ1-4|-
CASRRDFGEKLFF
TGTGCCAGCAGGAGGGACTTCGGTGAAAAACTGTTTTTT
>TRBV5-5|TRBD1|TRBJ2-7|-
CASSFPDRGERRREQYF
TGTGCCAGCAGCTTTCCCGACAGGGGGGAGCGGCGGCGCGAGCAGTACTTC
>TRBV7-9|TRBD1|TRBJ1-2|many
CASSAGTATNYGYTF
TGTGCCTCCTCGGCGGGGACAGCAACTAACTATGGCTACACCTTC
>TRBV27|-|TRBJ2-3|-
CASRASRSTDTQYF
TGTGCCAGTAGGGCTAGCCGAAGCACAGATACGCAGTATTTT
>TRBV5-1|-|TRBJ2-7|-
CASSLTAGSYEQYF
TGCGCCAGCAGCTTGACCGCAGGCTCCTACGAGCAGTACTTC
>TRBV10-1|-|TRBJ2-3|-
CASSESVGRGDTQYF
TGCGCCAGCAGTGAGTCGGTGGGGCGGGGAGATACGCAGTATTTT
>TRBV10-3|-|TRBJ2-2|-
CAISERDISGTGELFF
TGTGCCATCAGTGAGCGGGACATCTCGGGCACCGGGGAGCTGTTTTTT
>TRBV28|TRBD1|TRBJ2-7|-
CASSSPPGTGFSYEQYF
TGTGCCAGCAGTTCCCCCCCCGGGACAGGGTTCTCCTACGAGCAGTACTTC
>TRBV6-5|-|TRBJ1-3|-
CASSYRGNSGNTIYF
TGTGCCAGCAGTTACCGGGGGAACTCTGGAAACACCATATATTTT
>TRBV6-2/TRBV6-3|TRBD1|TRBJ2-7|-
CASSYRRQGTHEQYF
TGTGCCAGCAGTTATCGTCGACAGGGTACCCACGAGCAGTACTTC
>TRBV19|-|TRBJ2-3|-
CASSIQSPDTQYF
TGTGCCAGTAGTATCCAGTCCCCAGATACGCAGTATTTT
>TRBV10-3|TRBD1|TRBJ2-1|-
CAISETQQGPGNEQFF
TGTGCCATCAGTGAGACCCAACAGGGGCCGGGCAATGAGCAGTTCTTC
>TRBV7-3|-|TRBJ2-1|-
CASSLGGSYNEQFF
TGTGCCAGCAGCTTAGGGGGGAGTTACAATGAGCAGTTCTTC
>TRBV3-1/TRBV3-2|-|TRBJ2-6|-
CASSARDRLISGANVLTF
TGTGCCAGCAGCGCGCGGGACAGATTGATCTCTGGGGCCAACGTCCTGACTTTC
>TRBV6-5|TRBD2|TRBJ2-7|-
CASSFRLAGGYEQYF
TGTGCCAGCAGTTTCCGACTAGCGGGAGGATACGAGCAGTACTTC
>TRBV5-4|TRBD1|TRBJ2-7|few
CASSLAGQGAYEQYF
TGTGCCAGCAGCTTGGCCGGACAGGGGGCCTACGAGCAGTACTTC
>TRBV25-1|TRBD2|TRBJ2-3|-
CASSASGRGSTDTQYF
TGTGCCAGCAGTGCGAGCGGGAGGGGAAGCACAGATACGCAGTATTTT
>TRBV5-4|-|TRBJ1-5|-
CASSLDGSNQPQHF
TGTGCCAGCAGCTTGGATGGCAGCAATCAGCCCCAGCATTTT
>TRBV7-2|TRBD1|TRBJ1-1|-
CASSDRDRGNTEAFF
TGTGCCAGCAGCGACCGGGACAGAGGAAACACTGAAGCTTTCTTT
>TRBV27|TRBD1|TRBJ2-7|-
CASSSLGTGGKYEQYF
TGTGCCAGCAGCTCACTTGGGACAGGGGGCAAATACGAGCAGTACTTC
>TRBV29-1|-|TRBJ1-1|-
CSAWGQRMNTEAFF
TGCAGCGCCTGGGGCCAGCGTATGAACACTGAAGCTTTCTTT
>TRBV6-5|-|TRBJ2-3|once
CASSYQLSTDTQYF
TGTGCCAGCAGTTACCAACTAAGCACAGATACGCAGTATTTT
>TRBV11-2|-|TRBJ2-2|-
CASRWASTGELFF
TGTGCCAGCAGGTGGGCGAGCACCGGGGAGCTGTTTTTT
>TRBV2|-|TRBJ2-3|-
CAGGAESTDTQYF
TGTGCTGGGGGGGCGGAGAGCACAGATACGCAGTATTTT
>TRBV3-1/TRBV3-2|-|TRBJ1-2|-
CASSLPGINYGYTF
TGTGCCAGCAGCCTCCCAGGGATTAACTATGGCTACACCTTC
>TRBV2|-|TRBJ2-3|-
CASSETPQGWSTDTQYF
TGTGCCAGCAGTGAAACTCCCCAGGGCTGGAGCACAGATACGCAGTATTTT